This entry lists 13 T cell receptor beta chains sequenced from one sample in a study of blood T cell repertoires in COVID-19. Some clones are missing from TCRdb's copy, which holds only in-frame ones; the method was immunoSEQ multiplex PCR. Here the sample spans 45,000 to 60,000 clones, just under 80% being singletons. Sequenced sample: peripheral blood. Every receptor here comes from a human donor with active or convalescent COVID-19. The donor label of this sample is uncertain.

This rearrangement joins TRBV3-1 (or the pseudogene TRBV3-2) to TRBJ1-5; a possible D gene is TRBD1 (6 bases). V dropped 2 bases and J dropped 5 bases, with 10 bases sitting between them. The CDR3 length is 14 residues. Germline loops: CDR1 LGHDT, CDR2 YNNKEL (reference sequence). CDR3 in DNA: TGTGCCAGCAGCCAAACAGGGAGGGATCAGCCCCAGCATTTT. It specifies CASSQTGRDQPQHF.

The chain combines TRBV9 with TRBJ2-3; 7 bases line up with TRBD1. This CDR3 is 19 amino acids long. Germline-derived CDR1 and CDR2 are SGDLS and YYNGEE. Trimming removed 4 bases from V and 6 bases from J; junction bases left unmatched: 23. The CDR3 nucleotides read TGTGCCAGCAGCCTGAGACAGGGTCATCGCGGGTCGAATGTGGATACGCAGTATTTT. Its translation: CASSLRQGHRGSNVDTQYF.

The chain joins TRBV20-1 to TRBJ2-7; 8 bases are a match to TRBD1. Germline lookup yields CDR1 DFQATT and CDR2 SNEGSKA (reference sequence). V trimming: 3 bases; J trimming: 3 bases; junction bases outside the gene matches: 4. The CDR3 covers 13 residues. DNA of the CDR3: TGCAGTGCTAGTGGGACAGGTTTCTACGAGCAGTACTTC. This sequence encodes CSASGTGFYEQYF.

This chain connects TRBV30 to TRBJ1-1, with D tentatively TRBD1 (6 bases). The V end lost 4 bases, the J end lost 3 bases, and 12 bases lay between the germline ends. The V gene's germline CDR1 is GTSNPN and CDR2 SVGIG (reference sequence). The CDR3 is 13 amino acids. CDR3 in DNA: TGTGCCTGGAAGCGAGACAGGTACACTGAAGCTTTCTTT. Protein product: CAWKRDRYTEAFF.

The chain recombines TRBV4-2 with TRBJ2-7, with a possible D match to TRBD1 (6 bases). The CDR3 loop spans 16 amino acids. Trimming took off 1 base at V and 1 base at J, with 14 bases between the two ends. From germline, CDR1 is LGHNA and CDR2 YNFKEQ. The CDR3 is CASSQAQGTGSYEQYF. The DNA for the CDR3 is TGTGCCAGCAGCCAAGCTCAGGGGACGGGATCCTACGAGCAGTACTTC.

The rearrangement links TRBV30 to TRBJ1-5, with 7 bases that match TRBD1. This CDR3 has 16 amino acids. The V gene's germline CDR1 is GTSNPN and CDR2 SVGIG (reference sequence). V lost 0 bases, J lost 4 bases, and 9 bases stayed unmatched. The chain's CDR3 is CAWSVLGQAGNQPQHF. CDR3 sequence (DNA): TGTGCCTGGAGTGTCCTTGGACAGGCGGGGAATCAGCCCCAGCATTTT.

The chain couples TRBV19 to TRBJ1-6; D not resolved. Deletions cut 2 bases from V and 6 bases from J, with 5 bases between. Germline V CDR1 and CDR2: LNHDA, SQIVND (reference sequence). The CDR3 loop spans 13 amino acids. CDR3 region: CASSISFNSPLHF. The CDR3 nucleotides are TGTGCCAGTAGTATATCTTTTAATTCACCCCTCCACTTT.

This chain joins TRBV6-6 and TRBJ1-1; 8 bases match TRBD1. The V gene's germline CDR1 is MNHNY and CDR2 SVGAGI (reference sequence). The length of the CDR3 is 14 residues. J lost 11 bases, V lost 5 bases, and 13 bases had no gene match. This CDR3 is CASSTGGSGQSAFF. The CDR3 DNA reads as TGTGCCAGCAGTACAGGGGGTAGCGGACAGTCGGCTTTCTTT.

V is TRBV5-1 and J is TRBJ2-2, with 7 bases that match TRBD2. The CDR3 sequence is 15 residues long. Germline V gene lookup returns CDR1 SGHRS and CDR2 YFSETQ. The junction had 12 bases not matched to a gene; V was cut back by 6 bases and J by 7 bases. The chain's CDR3 is CASTHSGGDGGELFF. For the CDR3, the DNA is TGCGCCAGCACCCACAGTGGGGGGGACGGCGGGGAGCTGTTTTTT.

This chain connects TRBV14 to TRBJ2-5; 9 nucleotides agree with TRBD1. The germline V gene has CDR1 SGHDN and CDR2 FVKESK. The CDR3 totals 16 residues. Trimming cost V 4 bases and J 4 bases; bases outside gene matches: 10. CDR3 region: CASSLNPGQGTETQYF. For the CDR3, the DNA is TGTGCCAGCAGCCTCAACCCGGGACAGGGTACAGAGACCCAGTACTTC.

This chain links TRBV6-5 with TRBJ1-3; D is uncertain. This CDR3 region has 13 residues. Deletions cut 6 bases from V and 0 bases from J, with 6 bases between. Looked up from germline, CDR1 is MNHEY and CDR2 is SVGAGI. CDR3 in DNA: TGTGCCAGCAGGGTGAGCTCTGGAAACACCATATATTTT. It is translated as CASRVSSGNTIYF.

This clone turned up a few times. The chain is built from TRBV5-1 and TRBJ2-7; a weak D match, TRBD2 (5 bases). The ends were cut back, 4 bases at V and 10 bases at J, with 15 bases in the middle. In germline, CDR1 is SGHRS, CDR2 YFSETQ. There are 12 residues in the CDR3. As DNA, the CDR3 is TGCGCCAGCAGCACCGGAGGCGGAATCCAGTACTTC. This translates into CASSTGGGIQYF.

The chain uses TRBV15 and TRBJ2-5; 9 bases are a match to TRBD2. The CDR3 is 13 amino acids. CDR1 and CDR2 from the germline V gene are LNHNV and YYDKDF (reference sequence). Trimming at V came to 6 bases and at J to 1 base, leaving 0 bases not matched to a gene. CDR3 loop: CATRAGGQETQYF. The CDR3 bases are TGTGCCACCAGAGCGGGGGGCCAAGAGACCCAGTACTTC.